This T cell receptor beta chain was sequenced during a study of blood T cell repertoires in COVID-19. This CDR3 region has 15 residues. Trimming took off 5 bases at V and 2 bases at J, with 15 bases between the two ends. Looked up from germline, CDR1 is MNHEY and CDR2 is SVGAGI. Sequencing used immunoSEQ multiplex PCR; TCRdb keeps in-frame clones, though not all of them. The sample has roughly 26,000 clones, around 60% seen once. The sequence derives from a man in his sixties with active or convalescent COVID-19. Sequencing was performed on peripheral blood. The rearrangement joins TRBV6-5 to TRBJ1-2; tentatively, D is TRBD1 (6 bases). CDR3 in DNA: TGTGCCAGCAGTCCCGGGACAACCAGCAACTATGGCTACACCTTC. Its translation is CASSPGTTSNYGYTF.